Following are 21 T cell receptor beta chains from one sample sequenced in a study of blood T cell repertoires in COVID-19. Using immunoSEQ multiplex PCR, the repertoire was profiled, and TCRdb retains in-frame clones only, with some absent. Among 110,000 or so clones listed, roughly 85% were seen once. Sequencing input: peripheral blood. All receptors derive from a woman aged 55-70 years with acute or convalescent COVID-19.

This clone was seen only once. The chain joins TRBV28 to TRBJ1-1; no clear D gene. The CDR3 runs to 15 residues. Deletions cut 6 bases from V and 1 base from J, with 15 bases between. From germline, CDR1 is MDHEN and CDR2 SYDVKM. CDR3 in amino acids: CASRPTGSRNTEAFF. The CDR3, as DNA: TGTGCCAGCAGACCCACCGGGTCAAGGAACACTGAAGCTTTCTTT.

This clone was detected only a few times. The rearrangement links TRBV10-3 to TRBJ1-2; 10 bases are a match to TRBD1. Germline CDR1 reads ENHRY; CDR2 reads SYGVKD. This CDR3 is built from 17 residues. V gave up 10 bases and J gave up 6 bases; unmatched junction bases: 20. In nucleotides, the CDR3 is TGTGCCACCTCACAAACCGGACAGGGGGGATGGTTGGATGGCTACACCTTC. Translating it yields CATSQTGQGGWLDGYTF.

CDR3 residues: CASSEATGSIFTGELFF. The CDR3 DNA reads as TGTGCCAGCAGTGAAGCAACAGGGTCAATCTTTACCGGGGAGCTGTTTTTT. V gene TRBV25-1 combines with J gene TRBJ2-2, with D tentatively TRBD1 (6 bases). The V gene lost 2 bases and the J gene lost 5 bases, with 18 bases spanning the gap. In germline, CDR1 is MGHDK, CDR2 SYGVNS. There are 17 residues in the CDR3.

The chain links TRBV27 to TRBJ2-1; 8 positions match TRBD2. J lost 10 bases, V lost 7 bases, and 15 bases had no gene match. This CDR3 has 15 amino acids. In germline, CDR1 is MNHEY, CDR2 SMNVEV (reference sequence). The CDR3 DNA sequence: TGTGCCAGCACTCAACGGGGGGGTTTTTCAGGGGAGCAGTTCTTC. Its protein product is CASTQRGGFSGEQFF.

The chain uses TRBV5-1 and TRBJ2-7; no clear D gene. This CDR3 contains 14 residues. Deletions cut 6 bases from V and 2 bases from J, with 15 bases between. The germline V gene encodes CDR1 SGHRS and CDR2 YFSETQ. The CDR3 nucleotides are TGCGCCAGCATCCATAGCCCAGATACCTACGAGCAGTACTTC. It yields the protein CASIHSPDTYEQYF.

The CDR3: CASSRRAGNYGYTF. The DNA of the CDR3 is TGTGCCAGCAGCCGCCGCGCAGGGAACTATGGCTACACCTTC. The chain employs TRBV5-4 and TRBJ1-2; TRBD1 might be the D (5 bases). The germline gives CDR1 SGHNT, CDR2 YYREEE (reference sequence). Trimming stripped 4 bases from V and 2 bases from J, with 12 bases between. The CDR3 extends over 14 amino acids.

The V call is TRBV7-8, the J call TRBJ1-2, with a possible D match to TRBD1 (5 bases). Germline V lookup: CDR1 SGHVS, CDR2 FQNEAQ. The CDR3 has 17 amino acids. Trimming stripped 5 bases from V and 6 bases from J, with 25 bases between. Here the CDR3 DNA reads TGTGCCAGCAGCGCCGGGAACCCGAATCGGGGGTTCGATGGCTACACCTTC. This codes for CASSAGNPNRGFDGYTF.

The chain couples TRBV2 to TRBJ2-1; perhaps TRBD2 as D (5 bases). CDR3 length equals 14 residues. Trimming took 4 bases from V and 1 from J, leaving 8 bases between them. Germline CDR1 is SNHLY and CDR2 is FYNNEI. CDR3 sequence (DNA): TGTGCCAGCAGTGGTCGGGGTTCCTACAATGAGCAGTTCTTC. This sequence encodes CASSGRGSYNEQFF.

The chain has TRBV18 and TRBJ2-1; D gene ambiguous. Germline values: CDR1 KGHSH, CDR2 LQKENI. The V gene lost 3 bases and the J gene lost 5 bases, with 17 bases spanning the gap. The CDR3 covers 16 residues. The CDR3 protein is CASSPPASNSNNEQFF. The CDR3 DNA follows: TGTGCCAGCTCACCCCCCGCGTCAAACTCGAACAATGAGCAGTTCTTC.

This chain uses TRBV10-2 with TRBJ1-4, with 8 nucleotides matching TRBD1. V lost 8 bases to trimming and J lost 6 bases; unmatched junction nucleotides: 8. The CDR3 is 14 amino acids. Germline assignment: CDR1 WSHSY and CDR2 SAAADI. The DNA of the CDR3 is TGCGCCAGCGGGAGACAGGGGCGCTATGAAAAACTGTTTTTT. It is translated as CASGRQGRYEKLFF.

The chain employs TRBV10-2 and TRBJ1-4; 7 nucleotides match TRBD1. This CDR3 has 14 amino acids. Germline V gene sequence: CDR1 WSHSY, CDR2 SAAADI. V shed 6 bases, J shed 8 bases, and the junction held 9 bases outside the gene matches. For the CDR3, the DNA is TGCGCCAGCAGCTCAGGGGGAAGGGTCGAAAAACTGTTTTTT. It encodes CASSSGGRVEKLFF.

This chain joins TRBV5-1 and TRBJ1-1; D ambiguous. Trimming cost V 6 bases and J 6 bases, with 12 bases left between them. Germline V gives CDR1 SGHRS, CDR2 YFSETQ. The CDR3 is 12 residues long. The CDR3 region is CASTLSGSEAFF. CDR3 nucleotides: TGCGCCAGCACCCTCTCAGGTTCTGAAGCTTTCTTT.

The chain joins TRBV5-6 to TRBJ2-7; tentative D call: TRBD1 (6 bases). Deletions cut 2 bases from V and 7 bases from J, with 10 bases between. Germline CDR1 SGHDT, CDR2 YYEEEE. CDR3 size: 12 residues. The DNA of the CDR3 is TGTGCCAGCAGCTTCGGACAGATTGAGCAGTACTTC. This encodes CASSFGQIEQYF.

As concerns this clone: A much larger clone lies a single base off, so this may be a read error. The CDR3 protein is CASRTSGGRDIQYF. CDR3 in DNA: TGTGCCAGCAGGACTAGCGGGGGGCGGGACATTCAGTACTTC. V usage is TRBV2 and J usage is TRBJ2-4; 13 nucleotides align to TRBD2. The CDR3 consists of 14 residues. Germline-derived CDR1 and CDR2 are SNHLY and FYNNEI. V gave up 6 bases and J gave up 8 bases; unmatched junction bases: 4.

The chain has TRBV19 and TRBJ1-1, with D hard to call. The ends were cut back, 0 bases at V and 7 bases at J, with 18 bases in the middle. From germline, CDR1 is LNHDA and CDR2 SQIVND (reference sequence). This CDR3 is 16 amino acids long. The CDR3 nucleotides read TGTGCCAGTAGTATAGAAAGGACGGCAACGGCGGGTGAAGCTTTCTTT. Amino acid sequence: CASSIERTATAGEAFF.

This clone was recorded at least ten times. This sequence joins TRBV15 and TRBJ1-6; 9 bases match TRBD1. Unmatched junction bases numbered 1, after V lost 7 bases and J lost 6 bases. The CDR3 is 13 amino acids. In germline, CDR1 is LNHNV, CDR2 YYDKDF (reference sequence). In nucleotides, the CDR3 is TGTGCCACCAAGGGACAGGGTAATTCACCCCTCCACTTT. This translates into CATKGQGNSPLHF.

The chain has TRBV19 and TRBJ1-2, with 8 bases identical to TRBD1. After removal of 3 bases from V and 7 bases from J, the junction contained 7 bases not matched to a gene. The CDR3 contains 14 residues. The germline gives CDR1 LNHDA, CDR2 SQIVND (reference sequence). The CDR3 DNA follows: TGTGCCAGTAGTATTACAGGGGGGGTCTCTGGCTACACCTTC. As protein: CASSITGGVSGYTF.

The V and J genes are TRBV14 and TRBJ2-7; D might be TRBD2 (6 bases). V lost 1 base and J 7 bases, leaving 17 bases between the germline ends. Germline assignment: CDR1 SGHDN and CDR2 FVKESK. This CDR3 contains 15 residues. CDR3 in DNA: TGTGCCAGCAGCCAAGCCACCTGGGGGGATAGTGAGCAGTACTTC. It translates to CASSQATWGDSEQYF.

The rearrangement uses TRBV7-2 and TRBJ1-3; TRBD1 matches at 7 bases. Germline loops: CDR1 SGHTA, CDR2 FQGNSA. The CDR3 sequence is 15 residues long. Trimming cost V 5 bases and J 4 bases; bases outside gene matches: 8. The chain's CDR3 is CASSQTDRAGNTIYF. The CDR3 DNA reads TGTGCCAGCAGCCAGACCGACAGGGCCGGAAACACCATATATTTT.

The V gene is TRBV2, the J gene TRBJ1-6; unclear D gene. The CDR3 has 13 residues. With 2 bases removed from V and 11 bases from J, the gap between germline ends came to 10 bases. Germline V gene lookup returns CDR1 SNHLY and CDR2 FYNNEI. This CDR3 is CASSEWSGAPLHF. In DNA form, the CDR3 reads TGTGCCAGCAGTGAATGGTCGGGTGCACCCCTCCACTTT.

This sequence joins TRBV18 and TRBJ2-5; perhaps TRBD1 as D (6 bases). The germline V gene encodes CDR1 KGHSH and CDR2 LQKENI. Trimming pared 0 bases from V and 4 bases from J, leaving 18 bases between. This CDR3 is 17 amino acids long. The CDR3 is CASSPPIRSGHLETQYF. The CDR3 DNA follows: TGTGCCAGCTCACCACCAATACGATCGGGACACCTAGAGACCCAGTACTTC.